A selection of T cell receptor beta chains follows, all from one sample in a study of T cell responses to AZD1222 COVID-19 vaccine. Repertoires were generated with immunoSEQ multiplex PCR, while TCRdb's copy carries only in-frame clones and drops some. The sample has over 100,000 clones, 85% to 95% seen once. The sample here was peripheral blood, taken on day 0 of AZD1222 vaccination. These receptors all stem from an adult in good health. CDR3s include the opening cysteine and the closing phenylalanine or tryptophan. The D gene is left open where the match is weak. Part of the rows lack a size; the others show once, few, many or a class for expanded clones.

J gene,clone size,V gene,D gene,CDR3 protein,CDR3 DNA
TRBJ2-1,NA,TRBV5-1,NA,CASSSGESYNEQFF,TGCGCCAGCAGCTCGGGGGAATCCTACAATGAGCAGTTCTTC
TRBJ2-1,NA,TRBV5-6,TRBD2,CASSLGLAGYNEQFF,TGTGCCAGCAGCCTCGGACTAGCGGGCTACAATGAGCAGTTCTTC
TRBJ1-2,NA,TRBV19,NA,CASSDDSQNYGYTF,TGTGCCAGTAGTGACGACAGCCAGAACTATGGCTACACCTTC
TRBJ2-2,NA,TRBV19,NA,CASIGPQRTGELFF,TGTGCCAGTATCGGTCCCCAGAGGACCGGGGAGCTGTTTTTT
TRBJ1-5,NA,TRBV2,NA,CASSSTNRNQPQHF,TGTGCCAGCAGCAGCACCAACCGCAATCAGCCCCAGCATTTT
TRBJ2-2,NA,TRBV7-3,TRBD1,CASSLGTENTGELFF,TGTGCCAGCAGCTTAGGGACAGAGAACACCGGGGAGCTGTTTTTT
TRBJ2-1,few,TRBV7-2,TRBD2,CASSLALAGDEQFF,TGTGCCAGCAGCTTAGCACTAGCGGGAGATGAGCAGTTCTTC
TRBJ2-3,NA,TRBV30,TRBD1,CAWKPGQGYDTQYF,TGTGCCTGGAAACCGGGACAGGGGTACGATACGCAGTATTTT
TRBJ1-5,NA,TRBV5-8,TRBD1,CASSLGVTGLQPQHF,TGTGCCAGCAGCTTGGGGGTGACAGGGCTCCAGCCCCAGCATTTT
TRBJ2-1,NA,TRBV11-3,TRBD1,CASSLGFGTGPPIEQFF,TGTGCCAGCAGCTTAGGGTTCGGGACAGGGCCCCCAATTGAGCAGTTCTTC
TRBJ1-1,NA,TRBV5-8,TRBD1,CASSLDRGPSEAFF,TGTGCCAGCAGCTTGGACAGGGGGCCGTCCGAAGCTTTCTTT
TRBJ1-3,NA,TRBV19,NA,CASSVDRGNTIYF,TGTGCCAGTAGTGTGGATAGGGGAAACACCATATATTTT
TRBJ1-6,NA,TRBV3-1/TRBV3-2,TRBD1,CASSQVQGAGSPLHF,TGTGCCAGCAGCCAAGTTCAGGGGGCAGGGTCACCCCTCCACTTT
TRBJ1-1,NA,TRBV4-1,NA,CASSGPLRDTEAFF,TGCGCCAGCTCTGGGCCCTTGCGGGACACTGAAGCTTTCTTT
TRBJ2-1,NA,TRBV6-5,NA,CASSYSEGGEQFF,TGTGCCAGCAGTTACTCGGAGGGAGGTGAGCAGTTCTTC
TRBJ1-2,NA,TRBV19,NA,CASSFFADMEGGYTF,TGTGCCAGTAGTTTCTTTGCTGACATGGAAGGTGGCTACACCTTC
TRBJ1-6,NA,TRBV5-1,NA,CASSPSMGGAHNSPLHF,TGCGCCAGCAGCCCGTCAATGGGGGGGGCGCATAATTCACCCCTCCACTTT
TRBJ2-2,NA,TRBV28,NA,CASSTGEGTGELFF,TGTGCCAGCAGCACGGGCGAGGGGACCGGGGAGCTGTTTTTT
TRBJ1-4,NA,TRBV2,TRBD1,CASSDRGEKLFF,TGTGCCAGCAGCGACAGGGGTGAAAAACTGTTTTTT
TRBJ2-1,NA,TRBV7-9,NA,CASSLDSNYNEQFF,TGTGCCAGCAGCTTAGACTCCAACTACAATGAGCAGTTCTTC
TRBJ1-2,NA,TRBV5-4,TRBD1,CASSPTGGYGYTF,TGTGCCAGCAGCCCCACAGGGGGCTATGGCTACACCTTC
TRBJ2-1,NA,TRBV10-3,TRBD2,CAISEREAVYNEQFF,TGTGCCATCAGTGAGCGGGAGGCCGTCTACAATGAGCAGTTCTTC
TRBJ2-1,NA,TRBV7-8,TRBD2,CASSPTRVAGVRDIYNEQFF,TGTGCCAGCAGTCCTACCAGGGTAGCGGGAGTCCGGGATATATACAATGAGCAGTTCTTC
TRBJ2-3,NA,TRBV6-5,TRBD1,CASSRRQGPWDTQYF,TGTGCCAGTAGCCGTAGACAGGGACCATGGGATACGCAGTATTTT
TRBJ1-5,NA,TRBV6-5,NA,CASSLGQPPEPQHF,TGTGCCAGCAGCCTCGGACAGCCACCGGAGCCCCAGCATTTT
TRBJ1-2,few,TRBV4-2,NA,CASSQGWRGVGGNYGYTF,TGTGCCAGCAGCCAAGGGTGGAGAGGTGTAGGGGGAAACTATGGCTACACCTTC
TRBJ2-2,NA,TRBV7-2,NA,CASSLAPRDNTGELFF,TGTGCCAGCAGCTTAGCACCGCGAGATAACACCGGGGAGCTGTTTTTT
TRBJ2-5,NA,TRBV18,TRBD2,CASSPPGLAGLQETQYF,TGTGCCAGCTCACCTCCGGGACTAGCGGGCCTACAAGAGACCCAGTACTTC
TRBJ1-2,NA,TRBV3-1/TRBV3-2,TRBD1,CASRPRDRAYHGYTF,TGTGCCAGCAGACCTCGGGACAGGGCTTATCATGGCTACACCTTC
TRBJ2-1,once,TRBV18,NA,CASSPGGRINNEQFF,TGTGCCAGCTCACCAGGGGGACGCATAAACAATGAGCAGTTCTTC
TRBJ1-3,NA,TRBV3-1/TRBV3-2,TRBD1,CASSTTGAGGNTIYF,TGTGCCAGCAGCACGACAGGGGCAGGAGGAAACACCATATATTTT
TRBJ1-2,NA,TRBV6-5,TRBD1,CASSRVDRDNYGYTF,TGTGCCAGCAGTCGCGTTGACAGGGATAACTATGGCTACACCTTC
TRBJ1-1,once,TRBV9,NA,CASSLGGAIEAFF,TGTGCCAGCAGCCTGGGGGGGGCCATTGAAGCTTTCTTT
TRBJ1-3,NA,TRBV27,NA,CASSLKGWAGNTIYF,TGTGCCAGCAGTCTAAAGGGGTGGGCTGGAAACACCATATATTTT
TRBJ1-2,NA,TRBV19,NA,CASSKQRGDYGYTF,TGTGCCAGTAGTAAACAGAGGGGGGACTATGGCTACACCTTC
TRBJ1-5,NA,TRBV12-3/TRBV12-4,NA,CASRAGSNQPQHF,TGTGCCAGCAGGGCGGGTAGCAATCAGCCCCAGCATTTT
TRBJ1-6,NA,TRBV7-3,NA,CASSSLGAGYNSPLHF,TGTGCCAGCAGCTCTCTGGGGGCAGGGTATAATTCACCCCTCCACTTT
TRBJ1-5,NA,TRBV7-8,TRBD1,CASSLRGTGGNQPQHF,TGTGCCAGCAGCTTACGGGGGACAGGGGGGAATCAGCCCCAGCATTTT
TRBJ1-5,few,TRBV19,TRBD1,CASRADRGSNQPQHF,TGTGCCAGTAGGGCAGACAGGGGGAGCAATCAGCCCCAGCATTTT
TRBJ1-4,few,TRBV3-1/TRBV3-2,TRBD1,CASSPGRTGWGGTNEKLFF,TGTGCCAGCAGCCCGGGACGGACAGGGTGGGGAGGAACTAATGAAAAACTGTTTTTT
TRBJ1-2,NA,TRBV9,NA,CASTPTGAQNRGYTF,TGTGCCAGCACCCCGACTGGGGCGCAAAATCGTGGCTACACCTTC